This T cell receptor (beta chain) was sequenced in a study of T-cell memory formation after mild COVID-19. Worth noting for this clonotype: Its cognate antigen is unknown.

Notes on the study in general: A second wave of clones peaked on day 37, and their SARS-CoV-2 specificity went unconfirmed.

V lost 3 bases and J lost 0, with 10 bases in between. Germline CDR1 reads SGHKS; CDR2 reads YYEKEE (reference sequence). The CDR3 extends over 15 amino acids. The 5'RACE method, run with constant-segment primers, produced TCR alpha and TCR beta cDNA libraries (carrying sample barcodes and UMIs). TCRdb re-analysed the 5' RACE reads in MiXCR, keeping a single row per CDR3 protein. The sample has some 410,000 distinct CDR3 sequences; around 22% are singletons. The chain joins TRBV5-5 to TRBJ2-4, with D uncertain. What was sequenced was PBMCs or a T cell subset sorted from them (not recorded which). The TCR originated in an adult woman who had mild COVID-19 (a few samples of this study predate the infection). Cell type and time point are not known. This chain's CDR3 is CASSSGTIAKNIQYF. CDR3 DNA sequence: TGTGCCAGCAGCTCTGGAACCATAGCCAAAAACATTCAGTACTTC.